One sample yielded the 14 T cell receptor beta chains listed below, sequenced in a study of blood T cell repertoires in COVID-19. The assay was immunoSEQ multiplex PCR, and TCRdb's table has in-frame clones only and misses some. The table has 250,000 to 300,000 clones, about nine tenths seen once. Sequenced material: peripheral blood. The receptor set was obtained from a woman in her 30s with active or convalescent COVID-19.

The chain combines TRBV18 with TRBJ2-2; 7 bases match TRBD1. With 3 bases clipped from V and 6 bases from J, the junction kept 4 bases outside the gene matches. Germline V gene lookup returns CDR1 KGHSH and CDR2 LQKENI. The CDR3 is 14 amino acids. CDR3 sequence (DNA): TGTGCCAGCTCACCCACAGGGGCCTCCGGGGAGCTGTTTTTT. It specifies CASSPTGASGELFF.

V usage is TRBV2 and J usage is TRBJ2-3; 9 bases map to TRBD2. V lost 7 bases to trimming and J lost 2 bases; unmatched junction nucleotides: 7. This CDR3 has 15 amino acids. Germline V lookup: CDR1 SNHLY, CDR2 FYNNEI. The CDR3 reads CASKFAGGITDTQYF. CDR3 bases: TGTGCCAGCAAATTTGCGGGGGGGATCACAGATACGCAGTATTTT. Based on the CDR3 plus reference TRBV2 and TRBJ2-3, the full variable domain is EPEVTQTPSHQVTQMGQEVILRCVPISNHLYFYWYRQILGQKVEFLVSFYNNEISEKSEIFDDQFSVERPDGSNFTLKIRSTKLEDSAMYFCASKFAGGITDTQYFGPGTRLTVL.

The chain links TRBV19 to TRBJ1-2; the D gene is possibly TRBD1 (6 bases). The CDR3 is 12 residues long. Germline V gene sequence: CDR1 LNHDA, CDR2 SQIVND (reference sequence). V was shortened by 3 bases and J by 6 bases, with 8 bases between the two germline ends. The CDR3 bases are TGTGCCAGTAGTATTCAGGGGCATGGCTACACCTTC. It yields the protein CASSIQGHGYTF.

The rearrangement links TRBV18 to TRBJ2-3; the D gene is possibly TRBD2 (5 bases). CDR1 is KGHSH, CDR2 LQKENI, per germline. V was cut by 6 bases and J by 5 bases, with 9 bases left in between. The CDR3 is made up of 12 amino acids. The CDR3 DNA follows: TGTGCCAGCTCCCCCCGGGGAGATACGCAGTATTTT. It is translated as CASSPRGDTQYF.

The V and J genes are TRBV7-9 and TRBJ2-7; 8 bases are shared with TRBD1. The germline V gene encodes CDR1 SEHNR and CDR2 FQNEAQ (reference sequence). There are 15 residues in the CDR3. With V trimmed by 4 bases and J by 6 bases, 11 bases remained unmatched. The CDR3 spells CASSSGQVWESEQYF. As DNA, the CDR3 is TGTGCCAGCAGCTCGGGACAGGTTTGGGAAAGCGAGCAGTACTTC.

CDR3 residues: CASSYSSYNEQFF. CDR3 DNA sequence: TGTGCCAGCAGCTACAGCTCCTACAATGAGCAGTTCTTC. The V call is TRBV2, the J call TRBJ2-1; no clear D gene. Germline CDR1 SNHLY, CDR2 FYNNEI. CDR3 length equals 13 residues. The ends were cut back, 6 bases at V and 0 bases at J, with 6 bases in the middle. Full variable domain (missing parts from reference TRBV2 and TRBJ2-1): EPEVTQTPSHQVTQMGQEVILRCVPISNHLYFYWYRQILGQKVEFLVSFYNNEISEKSEIFDDQFSVERPDGSNFTLKIRSTKLEDSAMYFCASSYSSYNEQFFGPGTRLTVL.

V is TRBV12-3 or TRBV12-4 and J is TRBJ1-6; D gene uncertain. The CDR3 sequence is 12 residues long. V lost 4 bases and J lost 7, with 5 bases in between. CDR3 amino acids: CASSYGNSPLHF. As DNA, the CDR3 is TGTGCCAGCAGTTACGGGAATTCACCCCTCCACTTT.

This chain joins TRBV6-5 and TRBJ1-5; maybe TRBD1 (6 bases). Deletions cut 4 bases from V and 7 bases from J, with 14 bases between. The CDR3 loop spans 14 amino acids. Germline V CDR1 and CDR2: MNHEY, SVGAGI. The CDR3 region is CASSSYQGNQPQHF. Here the CDR3 DNA reads TGTGCCAGCAGTTCTTACCAGGGGAACCAGCCCCAGCATTTT.

This rearrangement joins TRBV5-5 to TRBJ1-3, with 8 bases matching TRBD1. CDR1 is SGHKS and CDR2 is YYEKEE in the germline V gene (reference sequence). There are 14 residues in the CDR3. With 0 bases clipped from V and 6 bases from J, the junction kept 2 bases outside the gene matches. Here the CDR3 DNA reads TGTGCCAGCAGCTTGGGACAGGGGCCAAACACCATATATTTT. The encoded protein is CASSLGQGPNTIYF.

The V gene is TRBV5-8, the J gene TRBJ2-7; 9 nucleotides match TRBD2. The ends lost 4 bases at V and 7 bases at J; junction bases unmatched: 18. The CDR3 loop spans 17 amino acids. Germline V CDR1 and CDR2: SGHTS, YDEGEE. The CDR3 is CASSPGLAEPFYREQYF. DNA of the CDR3: TGTGCCAGCAGCCCGGGACTAGCCGAGCCCTTTTATCGGGAGCAGTACTTC.

V usage is TRBV28 and J usage is TRBJ1-2; D might be TRBD1 (5 bases). CDR1 is MDHEN and CDR2 is SYDVKM in the germline V gene. The CDR3 consists of 14 residues. V lost 2 bases and J lost 8, with 15 bases in between. CDR3: CASSLPGGYEGYTF. The CDR3, as DNA: TGTGCCAGCAGTTTACCGGGGGGTTATGAGGGCTACACCTTC.

The V call is TRBV28, the J call TRBJ1-3; 7 bases match TRBD1. The germline V gene encodes CDR1 MDHEN and CDR2 SYDVKM. Trimming cost V 7 bases and J 0 bases; bases outside gene matches: 9. The CDR3 sequence is 16 residues long. The CDR3 nucleotides are TGTGCCAGCAAGACGACAGGGAGTTTCTCTGGAAACACCATATATTTT. Translation: CASKTTGSFSGNTIYF.

V is TRBV5-1 and J is TRBJ2-7, with D perhaps matching TRBD1 (6 bases). Germline assignment: CDR1 SGHRS and CDR2 YFSETQ. CDR3 length: 19 amino acids. Deletions cut 0 bases from V and 2 bases from J, with 24 bases between. Here the CDR3 DNA reads TGCGCCAGCAGCTTGGGGACTCTCCGGGACAAGGGTCCACCCTACGAGCAGTACTTC. Translating it yields CASSLGTLRDKGPPYEQYF.

This chain uses TRBV7-2 with TRBJ1-1, with TRBD1 matching over 7 bases. The CDR3 length is 15 residues. With 1 base clipped from V and 5 bases from J, the junction kept 7 bases outside the gene matches. From germline, CDR1 is SGHTA and CDR2 FQGNSA. The CDR3 DNA reads TGTGCCAGCAGCTTAGAGGGGGCCCGAGGGACTGAAGCTTTCTTT. As protein: CASSLEGARGTEAFF. Based on the CDR3 plus reference TRBV7-2 and TRBJ1-1, the full variable domain is GAGVSQSPSNKVTEKGKDVELRCDPISGHTALYWYRQSLGQGLEFLIYFQGNSAPDKSGLPSDRFSAERTGGSVSTLTIQRTQQEDSAVYLCASSLEGARGTEAFFGQGTRLTVV.